This record concerns one T cell receptor (beta chain) sequence. The target of this receptor is not known. There are no base qualities to consult, and no much larger clone falls within one base. The germline V gene encodes CDR1 SGHAT and CDR2 FQDESV (reference sequence). V lost 5 bases and J lost 2 bases, and the count of bases not matched to a germline gene is 9. The CDR3 goes from the cysteine to the phenylalanine over 15 residues. Of all the DNA, just the CDR3 is kept, 45 bases in frame from base 1. The sample comes from a study of somatic mutations in cytotoxic T cells in rheumatoid arthritis (dated by TCRdb to about 2017). Turning to the overall study: Some V beta antibody-stained T-cell populations were flow-sorted on a FACSAria II or Sony SH800 at nearly 100% purity, and sorted V beta1+ cells also underwent TCRB sequencing. TCRB deep sequencing was performed for under 75 rheumatoid arthritis patients and about 20 healthy controls. Median age was essentially the same in the patient group and the control group. Whether expanded CD8+ T-cell clones in untreated, newly diagnosed rheumatoid arthritis carry somatic mutations was the study question, and clonality was characterized with TCRB deep sequencing. What the work shows at the level of the full study, not this receptor alone: The slight TRBV07 underrepresentation in patients was not adjusted for multiple comparisons. The largest CD8+ clone made up more than 20% of CD8+ cells in about an eighth of the roughly 65 patients, and blood and synovial fluid shared several identical CD8+ TCRB sequences. The antigen targets of the expanded CD8+ clones were unknown, and absence from virus-specific databases did not rule out viral specificity. CD8+ clonality increased with age in patients (Spearman r of about 0.5) but not in healthy controls. There was no significant difference in CD8+ T-cell clonality between rheumatoid arthritis patients and age-matched healthy controls.

Genomic DNA underwent TCRB CDR3 sequencing using the immunoSEQ assay. The paper's processing steps were these. The analyses included only productive TCRB rearrangements. Defining a clone by its unique TCRB CDR3 sequence, the study calculated clonality as a productive clonality index derived from Shannon entropy. Repertoire overlap between two samples was calculated from the template counts of each clone relative to total templates per sample. V-gene usage from TCRB sequencing and V-gene usage measured by flow cytometry were correlated (Spearman r of under 0.7). The table comes from immuneACCESS by way of TCRdb, which keeps in-frame sequences with V and J called. Part of the clones is missing from these tables; in studies checked, under half for an unresolved V gene and the rest for unknown reasons. The DNA gave D and trimming, while V, J and clone size come from that table. This sample holds about 26,000 clones; roughly 87% were observed only once. The ten largest clones add up to about 5% of the sample.

Healthy controls were over 15 blood donors whose buffy coats were used, with a median age of approximately 60 years (range roughly 21-75) and 55% female. Flow cytometry confirmed the purity of CD4+ and CD8+ cells that had been isolated by positive magnetic bead selection on an AutoMACS. Peripheral blood mononuclear cells were isolated by Ficoll-Paque PLUS density gradient separation. Nucleospin Tissue or Tissue XS kits were used to extract DNA from CD4-enriched, CD8-enriched or PBMC samples, and a Qubit 2.0 fluorometer was used for quantification. The chain links TRBV11-1 with TRBJ2-7; 7 central bases correspond to TRBD1. The sequence derives from a man in his fifties or sixties in good health. What was sequenced was CD8+ T cells sorted from blood. The CDR3 is CASSKQGSKTYEQYF. The sequenced DNA: TGTGCCAGCAGCAAACAGGGGTCGAAGACCTACGAGCAGTACTTC.